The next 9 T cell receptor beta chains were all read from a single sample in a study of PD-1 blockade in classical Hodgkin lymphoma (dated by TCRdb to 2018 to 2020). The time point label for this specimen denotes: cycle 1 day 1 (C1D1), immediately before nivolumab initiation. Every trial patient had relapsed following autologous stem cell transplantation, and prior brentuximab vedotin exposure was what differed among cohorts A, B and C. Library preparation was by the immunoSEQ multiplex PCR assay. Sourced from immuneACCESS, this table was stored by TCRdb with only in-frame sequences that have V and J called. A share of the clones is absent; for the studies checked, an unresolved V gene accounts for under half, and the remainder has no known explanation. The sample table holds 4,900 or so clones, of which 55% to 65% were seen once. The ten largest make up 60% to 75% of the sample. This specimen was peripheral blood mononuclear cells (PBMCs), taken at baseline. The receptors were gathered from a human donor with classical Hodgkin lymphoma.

CDR3 amino acids: CSAAPRETQYF. Here the CDR3 DNA reads TGCAGTGCTGCCCCCCGGGAGACCCAGTACTTC. The rearrangement joins TRBV20-1 to TRBJ2-5, with unresolved D. V lost 5 bases to trimming and J lost 5 bases, with 9 bases between them. Germline V gene lookup returns CDR1 DFQATT and CDR2 SNEGSKA (reference sequence). The CDR3 length is 11 residues.

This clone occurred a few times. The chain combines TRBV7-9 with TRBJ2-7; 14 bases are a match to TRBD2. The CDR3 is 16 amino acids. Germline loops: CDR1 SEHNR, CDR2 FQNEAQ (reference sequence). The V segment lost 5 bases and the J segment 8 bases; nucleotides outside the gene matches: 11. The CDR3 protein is CASSQQQGTSGGKQYF. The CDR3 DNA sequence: TGTGCCAGCAGCCAACAACAAGGGACTAGCGGGGGAAAGCAGTACTTC.

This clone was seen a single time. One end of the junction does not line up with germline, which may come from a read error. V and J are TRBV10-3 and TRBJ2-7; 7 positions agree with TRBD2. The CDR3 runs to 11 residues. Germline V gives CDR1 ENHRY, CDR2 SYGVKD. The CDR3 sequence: CASRLAGEQYF. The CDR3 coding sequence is TGCGCCAGTAGACTAGCTGGCGAGCAGTACTTC.

The CDR3 loop reads CASSLNRGLYEKLFF. In DNA form, the CDR3 reads TGTGCCAGCAGTCTGAACAGGGGGCTTTATGAAAAACTGTTTTTT. The genes are TRBV28 and TRBJ1-4, with 9 bases matching TRBD1. This CDR3 has 15 residues. After removal of 5 bases from V and 6 bases from J, the junction contained 7 bases not matched to a gene. Germline V gives CDR1 MDHEN, CDR2 SYDVKM. The whole variable domain, filled in from reference TRBV28 and TRBJ1-4, reads DVKVTQSSRYLVKRTGEKVFLECVQDMDHENMFWYRQDPGLGLRLIYFSYDVKMKEKGDIPEGYSVSREKKERFSLILESASTNQTSMYLCASSLNRGLYEKLFFGSGTQLSVL.

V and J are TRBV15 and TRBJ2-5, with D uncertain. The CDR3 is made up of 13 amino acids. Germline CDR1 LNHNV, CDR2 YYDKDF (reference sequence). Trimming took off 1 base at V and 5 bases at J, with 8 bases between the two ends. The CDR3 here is CATSRGDSETQYF. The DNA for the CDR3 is TGTGCCACCAGCAGAGGGGATAGTGAGACCCAGTACTTC.

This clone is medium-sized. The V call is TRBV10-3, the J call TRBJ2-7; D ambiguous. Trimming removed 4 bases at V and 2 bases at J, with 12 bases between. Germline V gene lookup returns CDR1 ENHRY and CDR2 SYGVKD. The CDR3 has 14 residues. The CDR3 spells CAISVGQEAYEQYF. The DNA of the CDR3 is TGTGCCATCAGTGTGGGTCAGGAAGCCTACGAGCAGTACTTC.

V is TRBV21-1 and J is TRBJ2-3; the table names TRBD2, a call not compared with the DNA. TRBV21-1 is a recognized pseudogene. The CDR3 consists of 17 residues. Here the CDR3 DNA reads TGTGCCAGCAGCAGCCGAGAGACTAGCGGGAGCACAGATACGCAGTATTTT. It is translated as CASSSRETSGSTDTQYF.

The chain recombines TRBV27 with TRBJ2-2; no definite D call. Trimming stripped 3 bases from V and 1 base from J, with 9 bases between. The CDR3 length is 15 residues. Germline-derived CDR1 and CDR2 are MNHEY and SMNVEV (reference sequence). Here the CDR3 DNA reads TGTGCCAGCAGTTTCCAGACTGGGAACACCGGGGAGCTGTTTTTT. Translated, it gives CASSFQTGNTGELFF.

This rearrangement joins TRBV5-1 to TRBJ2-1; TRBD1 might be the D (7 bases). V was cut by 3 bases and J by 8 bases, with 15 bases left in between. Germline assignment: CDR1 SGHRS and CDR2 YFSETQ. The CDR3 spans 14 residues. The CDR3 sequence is CASSSRQGLDEQFF. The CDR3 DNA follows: TGCGCCAGCAGCTCCCGACAGGGACTTGATGAGCAGTTCTTC.